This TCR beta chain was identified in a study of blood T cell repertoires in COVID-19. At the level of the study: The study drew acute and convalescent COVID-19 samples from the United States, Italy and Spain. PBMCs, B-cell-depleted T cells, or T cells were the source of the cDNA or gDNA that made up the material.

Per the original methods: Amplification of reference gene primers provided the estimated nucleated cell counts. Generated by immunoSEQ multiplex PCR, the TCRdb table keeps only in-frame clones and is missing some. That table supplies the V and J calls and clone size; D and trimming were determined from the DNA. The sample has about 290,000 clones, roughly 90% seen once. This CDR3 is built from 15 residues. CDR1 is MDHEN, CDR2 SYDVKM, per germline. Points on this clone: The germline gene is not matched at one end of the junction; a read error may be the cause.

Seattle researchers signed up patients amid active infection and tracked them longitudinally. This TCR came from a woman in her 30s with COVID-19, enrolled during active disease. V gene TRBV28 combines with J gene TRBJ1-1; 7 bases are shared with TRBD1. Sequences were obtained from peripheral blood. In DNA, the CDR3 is TGTGCCAGCAGTACGATAACAGGGGTGAACGCTGAAGCTTTCTTT. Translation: CASSTITGVNAEAFF.